This T cell receptor beta chain was recorded in a study of T-cell memory formation after mild COVID-19 (dated by TCRdb to the early 2020s). For the wider study: TCR sequence clusters from the two donors were found to be largely donor specific. Two young, previously healthy adult volunteers made up the cohort, one male and one female. In two donors, T-cell clones that expanded and contracted after mild COVID-19 were followed by sequencing TCRalpha and TCRbeta repertoires longitudinally. Findings and caveats that apply to the study as a whole: SARS-CoV-2 specificity was not confirmed for the second-wave clones peaking on day 37. Some responding clones were detected in pre-infection memory, suggesting pre-existing cross-reactive memory T cells joined the SARS-CoV-2 response. Clones contracting from day 15 to 85 had balanced CD4/CD8 phenotypes, while a second wave expanding from day 15 to 37 was biased towards CD4+. Contracting CD4+ clones were located mainly in the CM and EM memory subsets, whereas CD8+ clones were found to be enriched in EMRA. The study included only a couple of mild cases, and larger cohorts that include severe cases with pre-infection samples were judged to be necessary.

Sequencing was performed on an Illumina NovaSeq 6000. Using 5'RACE with constant-segment primers, TCRalpha and TCRbeta cDNA libraries were constructed, with sample barcodes and unique molecular identifiers added in the process. Trizol reagent was used to extract RNA from every sample. The libraries were amplified in two PCR steps, and the second step added a second sample barcode and Illumina TruSeq adapters. The libraries were sequenced on an Illumina NovaSeq using 2 x 150 bp paired-end reads. The authors' analysis ran thus. With migec v1.2.7, reads were demultiplexed and then collapsed into UMI-guided consensus sequences. With mixcr v2.1.11, UMI consensuses were aligned to TRA and TRB V and J templates and assembled into clonotypes. A clonotype was counted as expanded or contracted only if both edgeR and NoisET called the change significant, with noise models trained on biological replicates. For edgeR calls, the cutoffs were a false discovery rate-adjusted p below 0.01 and a log2 fold-change threshold of 1. As an exploratory analysis of dynamics, PCA with hierarchical clustering was applied to max-normalized trajectories of the 1000 most abundant clonotypes. Separately sequenced CD4+ and CD8+ repertoires were used to assign the CD4 or CD8 phenotype of responding clones. The raw public reads went through TCRdb reprocessing: fastp at Q25, MiXCR clone calling, in-frame beta chains kept. Every distinct CDR3 protein forms one entry, paired with its most common genes and DNA. The V and J calls shown here were made by TCRdb, not taken from the authors' results. This sample lists under 250,000 distinct CDR3 sequences; approximately 10% were detected once. The top ten constitute 3% to 3.5% of the sample.

About this clonotype itself: The target of this receptor is not known. No much larger clonotype is one base removed from it; base qualities were not supplied.

Ficoll-Paque density gradient centrifugation was used to isolate PBMCs. V lost 1 base and J lost 8 bases; the stretch between them is 12 bases long. From the cysteine through the phenylalanine, the CDR3 covers 13 amino acids. Only the CDR3 region is kept as DNA, spanning 39 bases read in frame from base 1. Via the germline V gene, CDR1 is SGHTS and CDR2 YDEGEE. This receptor was obtained from a man between 18 and 35 years old who had mild COVID-19 (a few samples of this study predate the infection). The sample titles of this study are shuffled in the database, so cell type and time point are left out; the donor was told from shared clones. Here the chain combines TRBV5-8 and TRBJ1-1, with the D gene too uncertain to name. Sequencing was performed on PBMCs or a T cell subset sorted from them (not recorded which). CDR3 sequence: CASSLFREAEAFF. The sequence in DNA is TGTGCCAGCAGCTTGTTCAGAGAAGCCGAAGCTTTCTTT.